The clone carrying this TCR beta chain was seen a few times. PCR employed 60 Vbeta and 13 Jbeta primers. TCRdb's table, derived via immunoSEQ multiplex PCR, lists solely in-frame clones and lacks some. The sample consists of about 210,000 clones, roughly 84% of them appearing once. This sample was included in a study of cytomegalovirus exposure and HLA in healthy donors. The germline V gene has CDR1 WNHNN and CDR2 SYGVQD (reference sequence). The V end was cut by 6 bases, the J end by 5 bases, with 19 bases between. The CDR3 length is 15 residues. The J gene is TRBJ1-1, the V gene TRBV10-1; D remains unclear. Sequencing was carried out using PBMCs. The sequence came from a girl aged 2-10 years in good health and CMV-seronegative. CDR3 nucleotide sequence: TGCGCCAGCAGCCCAATCCCGGGGTTAGGGACTGAAGCTTTCTTT. Translation gives CASSPIPGLGTEAFF.